Following are 22 T cell receptor beta chains from one sample sequenced in a study of cytomegalovirus exposure and HLA in healthy donors (dated by TCRdb to the late 2010s). Library construction relied on the immunoSEQ multiplex PCR assay. A mixture of 60 forward primers for TCR Vbeta segments and 13 reverse primers for TCR Jbeta segments was used in the multiplex PCR. In its TCRdb copy, this immuneACCESS table keeps in-frame sequences only and misses some clones. Where compared with another copy, unresolved V genes explain less than half of these, and the others have no known cause. The sample data list approximately 130,000 clones, and about 80% of these were observed just once. Roughly 1.9% of the sample is taken by the ten largest. The sequenced sample was PBMCs. These receptors were obtained from a woman aged 45-65 years in good health and CMV-seronegative.

This sequence joins TRBV7-6 and TRBJ2-5, with 12 bases fitting TRBD2. The junction had 5 bases not matched to a gene; V was cut back by 5 bases and J by 4 bases. Germline CDR1 reads SGHVS; CDR2 reads FNYEAQ. This CDR3 is built from 15 residues. In DNA form, the CDR3 reads TGTGCCAGCAGCCCATCGACTAGCGGGAGAGAGACCCAGTACTTC. It is translated as CASSPSTSGRETQYF. The entire variable domain, with the rest obtained from reference TRBV7-6 and TRBJ2-5, is as follows: GAGVSQSPRYKVTKRGQDVALRCDPISGHVSLYWYRQALGQGPEFLTYFNYEAQQDKSGLPNDRFSAERPEGSISTLTIQRTEQRDSAMYRCASSPSTSGRETQYFGPGTRLLVL.

The CDR3 bases are TGTGCCAGCAGCTTAGCGGGACAGGGCTCAACTTTCTTT. The encoded protein is CASSLAGQGSTFF. The chain combines TRBV7-3 with TRBJ1-1, with 9 bases matching TRBD1. The germline V gene encodes CDR1 SGHTA and CDR2 FQGTGA. This CDR3 has 13 residues. Trimming removed 2 bases from V and 12 bases from J; junction bases left unmatched: 7.

A remark on this clone: A junction end diverges from the germline sequence, so it may reflect a read error. The chain recombines TRBV7-7 with TRBJ2-2; 16 nucleotides line up with TRBD2. CDR1 and CDR2 from the germline V gene are SSHAT and FNYEAQ (reference sequence). This CDR3 region has 17 residues. The CDR3 bases are TGTGCTAGCAGCCCGGGGACTAGCGGGAGGGCCTCCGGGGAGCTGTTTTTT. It specifies CASSPGTSGRASGELFF. Together with reference TRBV7-7 and TRBJ2-2, the CDR3 gives the full variable domain: GAGVSQSPRYKVTKRGQDVTLRCDPISSHATLYWYQQALGQGPEFLTYFNYEAQPDKSGLPSDRFSAERPEGSISTLTIQRTEQRDSAMYRCASSPGTSGRASGELFFGEGSRLTVL.

Only one count was recorded for this clone. This rearrangement joins TRBV11-3 to TRBJ1-1, with TRBD1 matching over 8 bases. V lost 2 bases to trimming and J lost 3 bases; unmatched junction nucleotides: 5. The CDR3 extends over 15 amino acids. Germline V gene lookup returns CDR1 SGHNT and CDR2 YENEEA. The CDR3 protein is CASSLRTGWHTEAFF. For the CDR3, the DNA is TGTGCCAGCAGCTTACGGACAGGGTGGCACACTGAAGCTTTCTTT.

The rearrangement uses TRBV6-4 and TRBJ2-3; 9 nucleotides match TRBD2. V lost 2 bases, J lost 4 bases, and 7 bases stayed unmatched. Looked up from germline, CDR1 is MRHNA and CDR2 is SNTAGT. The CDR3 sequence is 16 residues long. CDR3 sequence: CASSDGGTSFPDTQYF. CDR3 coding DNA: TGTGCCAGCAGTGACGGCGGGACTAGCTTCCCAGATACGCAGTATTTT.

The gene calls are TRBV2 and TRBJ1-1; D call uncertain. Trimming pared 0 bases from V and 5 bases from J, leaving 19 bases between. The CDR3 is 17 amino acids. Germline V gene sequence: CDR1 SNHLY, CDR2 FYNNEI. CDR3 in amino acids: CASSEALGGLAITEAFF. CDR3 in DNA: TGTGCCAGCAGTGAAGCGCTAGGAGGGCTTGCTATTACTGAAGCTTTCTTT.

This chain's CDR3 is CASSNIKGMEPQHF. The CDR3 bases are TGTGCCAGCAGTAATATAAAGGGGATGGAGCCCCAGCATTTT. J is TRBJ1-5 and V is TRBV27, with TRBD1 as a possible D gene (5 bases). V lost 5 bases and J lost 8, with 16 bases in between. This CDR3 contains 14 residues. Germline-derived CDR1 and CDR2 are MNHEY and SMNVEV (reference sequence).

V is TRBV7-9 and J is TRBJ2-2; 10 bases are shared with TRBD2. CDR3 length: 17 residues. Losses at the gene ends were 4 bases for V and 3 bases for J; bases not matched to a gene: 8. Germline CDR1 is SEHNR and CDR2 is FQNEAQ (reference sequence). CDR3 amino acids: CASSSLVSGRYTGELFF. The CDR3 nucleotides read TGTGCCAGCAGCTCCCTGGTTAGCGGGAGGTACACCGGGGAGCTGTTTTTT.

This rearrangement joins TRBV7-9 to TRBJ2-2; no firm D call. The CDR3 is 18 amino acids. CDR1 SEHNR and CDR2 FQNEAQ come from the germline V gene (reference sequence). V was pared by 5 bases and J by 4 bases, with 23 bases between. The CDR3 coding sequence is TGTGCCAGCAGCGGCCTTTACGCTAGAATAGCACGCACCGGGGAGCTGTTTTTT. This encodes CASSGLYARIARTGELFF.

This clone was detected only a few times. V is TRBV30 and J is TRBJ1-4, with D maybe TRBD1 (5 bases). The CDR3 consists of 12 residues. Germline assignment: CDR1 GTSNPN and CDR2 SVGIG (reference sequence). V shed 5 bases and J shed 8 bases, with 12 bases lying between them. CDR3 nucleotide sequence: TGTGCCTGGGACGGGGGGGTCGAAAAACTGTTTTTT. This gives the protein CAWDGGVEKLFF. The complete variable domain, with remaining parts taken from reference TRBV30 and TRBJ1-4, reads SQTIHQWPATLVQPVGSPLSLECTVEGTSNPNLYWYRQAAGRGLQLLFYSVGIGQISSEVPQNLSASRPQDRQFILSSKKLLLSDSGFYLCAWDGGVEKLFFGSGTQLSVL.

The V and J genes are TRBV7-2 and TRBJ2-6, with unresolved D. This CDR3 is built from 16 residues. Per the germline V gene, CDR1 is SGHTA and CDR2 is FQGNSA. Trimming took off 2 bases at V and 0 bases at J, with 8 bases between the two ends. Here the CDR3 DNA reads TGTGCCAGCAGCTTATGGAGAGCCTCTGGGGCCAACGTCCTGACTTTC. Encoded protein: CASSLWRASGANVLTF.

This chain connects TRBV6-1 to TRBJ2-7; 8 nucleotides agree with TRBD1. Trimming cost V 4 bases and J 4 bases; bases outside gene matches: 9. Germline lookup yields CDR1 MNHNS and CDR2 SASEGT. There are 15 residues in the CDR3. In nucleotides, the CDR3 is TGTGCCAGCAGTGGATTCAGACAGGGGAGGTACGAGCAGTACTTC. This gives the protein CASSGFRQGRYEQYF.

The chain links TRBV4-2 to TRBJ1-1; weak D call: TRBD1 (5 bases). V lost 4 bases, J lost 1 base, and 19 bases lay in between. The CDR3 consists of 17 residues. The germline gives CDR1 LGHNA, CDR2 YNFKEQ. The CDR3 DNA reads TGTGCCAGCAGCCGTAGCCCTATTGTCGGGGGGAACACTGAAGCTTTCTTT. Amino acids: CASSRSPIVGGNTEAFF.

This chain links TRBV19 with TRBJ1-3, with D perhaps matching TRBD1 (6 bases). The CDR3 is made up of 14 amino acids. The V gene's germline CDR1 is LNHDA and CDR2 SQIVND (reference sequence). Trimming removed 6 bases at V and 0 bases at J, with 9 bases between. CDR3 nucleotide sequence: TGTGCCAGTAGACAGGGCCACTCTGGAAACACCATATATTTT. Translating it yields CASRQGHSGNTIYF.

J is TRBJ2-2 and V is TRBV27, with 8 bases identical to TRBD1. V was clipped by 8 bases and J by 1 base; unmatched bases: 6. CDR1 and CDR2 (germline): MNHEY, SMNVEV (reference sequence). This CDR3 is 15 amino acids long. The CDR3: CASSPGTGNTGELFF. Here the CDR3 DNA reads TGTGCCAGCTCCCCCGGGACAGGGAACACCGGGGAGCTGTTTTTT.

This chain's CDR3 is CASSLVPYEQYF. CDR3 nucleotides: TGTGCCAGCAGCTTAGTCCCCTACGAGCAGTACTTC. This sequence joins TRBV5-4 and TRBJ2-5; no firm D call. TRBJ2-7 explains the end of the DNA better; the J call may be wrong. Germline assignment: CDR1 SGHNT and CDR2 YYREEE (reference sequence). The CDR3 extends over 12 amino acids.

The chain employs TRBV10-2 and TRBJ2-3, with no clear D. V gave up 3 bases and J gave up 2 bases, with 9 bases separating them. Germline V gives CDR1 WSHSY, CDR2 SAAADI. CDR3 size: 14 residues. The CDR3 sequence is CASSDQSFTDTQYF. For the CDR3, the DNA is TGCGCCAGCAGTGATCAGTCTTTCACAGATACGCAGTATTTT.

The rearrangement uses TRBV28 and TRBJ2-7; TRBD1 aligns across 8 bases. The trim removed 6 bases at V and 2 bases at J, leaving 9 bases unmatched. In germline, CDR1 is MDHEN, CDR2 SYDVKM. The CDR3 is 15 residues long. The CDR3 DNA sequence: TGTGCCAGCAGCCGGGACAGGCCCGAGACCTACGAGCAGTACTTC. Its protein is CASSRDRPETYEQYF.

V usage is TRBV18 and J usage is TRBJ2-7; 14 nucleotides agree with TRBD2. V lost 5 bases and J lost 7; bases outside the gene matches: 4. This CDR3 comprises 14 residues. The germline V gene encodes CDR1 KGHSH and CDR2 LQKENI. CDR3 DNA: TGTGCCAGCTCAACCGGACTAGCGGGAGGTGAGCAGTACTTC. It translates to CASSTGLAGGEQYF. Complete variable domain (other parts from reference TRBV18 and TRBJ2-7): NAGVMQNPRHLVRRRGQEARLRCSPMKGHSHVYWYRQLPEEGLKFMVYLQKENIIDESGMPKERFSAEFPKEGPSILRIQQVVRGDSAAYFCASSTGLAGGEQYFGPGTRLTVT.

V is TRBV28 and J is TRBJ2-7; tentatively, D is TRBD1 (6 bases). Per the germline V gene, CDR1 is MDHEN and CDR2 is SYDVKM. Trimming removed 4 bases from V and 6 bases from J, with 19 bases in between. The CDR3 totals 15 residues. CDR3 residues: CASSYPTGFSSEQYF. In DNA, the CDR3 is TGTGCCAGCAGTTATCCTACAGGGTTTTCTTCCGAGCAGTACTTC.

The chain has TRBV30 and TRBJ1-1, with D hard to call. Deletions cut 3 bases from V and 2 bases from J, with 4 bases between. The CDR3 is 11 residues long. Per germline, CDR1 GTSNPN and CDR2 SVGIG (reference sequence). DNA of the CDR3: TGTGCCTGGAGACAAAACACTGAAGCTTTCTTT. Residues: CAWRQNTEAFF.

For the CDR3, the DNA is TGTGCCAGCAGTTCCTTGCCAAGCGGGAGGGCGAGGAATGAGCAGTTCTTC. It codes for CASSSLPSGRARNEQFF. The V call is TRBV28, the J call TRBJ2-1; TRBD2 aligns across 10 bases. This CDR3 has 17 residues. Trimming removed 4 bases from V and 7 bases from J; junction bases left unmatched: 13. Germline CDR1 and CDR2: MDHEN and SYDVKM.